Following are 28 T cell receptor beta chains from one sample sequenced in a study of OX40 agonist ivuxolimab in advanced cancers. Data came from immunoSEQ multiplex PCR; TCRdb stores just in-frame clones and leaves some out. Found here are over 55,000 clones, approximately 86% of them singletons; the top ten hold over 0.45%. The material sequenced was CD4+ or CD8+ T cells sorted from blood, taken in a trial of the OX40 agonist ivuxolimab. All receptors derive from an adult with an advanced solid tumor such as melanoma, head and neck, liver or kidney cancer.

The chain is built from TRBV5-1 and TRBJ2-5, with no clear D. Per the germline V gene, CDR1 is SGHRS and CDR2 is YFSETQ. The CDR3 totals 14 residues. Between the trimmed V and J ends, which lost 0 bases and 1 base, there was a span of 7 bases. The CDR3 protein is CASSLGGLQETQYF. CDR3 DNA: TGCGCCAGCAGCTTGGGGGGTCTCCAAGAGACCCAGTACTTC.

The V and J genes are TRBV27 and TRBJ1-2, with a weak D call TRBD1 (6 bases). The V gene's germline CDR1 is MNHEY and CDR2 SMNVEV (reference sequence). Trimming took 7 bases from V and 2 from J, leaving 11 bases between them. CDR3 length: 13 residues. CDR3 bases: TGTGCCAGCACCTCCAGGGGAAACTATGGCTACACCTTC. Encoded protein: CASTSRGNYGYTF.

This sequence joins TRBV4-3 and TRBJ2-7, with 16 bases lining up with TRBD2. The V and J ends lost 1 base and 2 bases, in that order; junction bases with no gene match: 2. Germline loops: CDR1 LGHNA, CDR2 YSLEER. The CDR3 covers 17 residues. The CDR3 nucleotides read TGCGCCAGCAGCCAAGCCGGGACTAGCGGGAGGGCCTACGAGCAGTACTTC. Protein: CASSQAGTSGRAYEQYF.

The chain recombines TRBV5-4 with TRBJ2-2; D perhaps matches TRBD2 (5 bases). The germline V gene encodes CDR1 SGHNT and CDR2 YYREEE (reference sequence). The CDR3 loop spans 15 amino acids. Trimming took 5 bases from V and 6 from J, leaving 17 bases between them. The CDR3 DNA is TGTGCCAGCAGGCTAGCCGGAGCAGTCGCCGGGGAGCTGTTTTTT. It yields the protein CASRLAGAVAGELFF.

Concerning this clone itself: This specimen includes other DNA sequences encoding the same CDR3. The chain combines TRBV11-2 with TRBJ2-1; unclear D gene. Trimming pared 3 bases from V and 7 bases from J, leaving 4 bases between. CDR1 and CDR2 from the germline V gene are SGHAT and FQNNGV. The CDR3 runs to 11 residues. This chain's CDR3 is CASSFGNEQFF. In DNA form, the CDR3 reads TGTGCCAGCAGCTTCGGTAATGAGCAGTTCTTC.

This chain links TRBV6-6 with TRBJ2-2, with D possibly being TRBD1 (5 bases). This CDR3 has 16 residues. Per germline, CDR1 MNHNY and CDR2 SVGAGI (reference sequence). V was clipped by 0 bases and J by 0 bases, with 8 bases between them. The CDR3: CASSYSDSANTGELFF. The CDR3 bases are TGTGCCAGCAGTTACTCCGACAGCGCGAACACCGGGGAGCTGTTTTTT.

The chain employs TRBV2 and TRBJ2-1; TRBD2 aligns across 9 bases. V dropped 4 bases and J dropped 2; count of bases not matched to a gene: 3. The length of the CDR3 is 15 residues. Germline lookup yields CDR1 SNHLY and CDR2 FYNNEI. CDR3 sequence reads: CASSAGLATYNEQFF. In DNA, the CDR3 is TGTGCCAGCAGTGCCGGACTAGCGACCTACAATGAGCAGTTCTTC.

The rearrangement joins TRBV5-1 to TRBJ2-1; the D gene is possibly TRBD1 (6 bases). V was pared by 0 bases and J by 4 bases, with 14 bases between. This CDR3 contains 16 residues. From germline, CDR1 is SGHRS and CDR2 YFSETQ. The CDR3 sequence is CASSLGGQGLYNEQFF. CDR3 bases: TGCGCCAGCAGCTTGGGCGGTCAGGGGCTATACAATGAGCAGTTCTTC.

V and J are TRBV15 and TRBJ2-5; no clear D gene. This CDR3 is 13 amino acids long. V dropped 4 bases and J dropped 2 bases, with 8 bases sitting between them. Per the germline V gene, CDR1 is LNHNV and CDR2 is YYDKDF (reference sequence). This chain's CDR3 is CATSKAVQETQYF. The DNA of the CDR3 is TGTGCCACCAGCAAAGCCGTACAAGAGACCCAGTACTTC.

This chain links TRBV19 with TRBJ1-1; tentative D call: TRBD1 (5 bases). The CDR3 totals 15 residues. The V and J ends lost 3 bases and 0 bases respectively, with 11 bases between them. Germline loops: CDR1 LNHDA, CDR2 SQIVND (reference sequence). The CDR3 loop reads CASSIGAGMNTEAFF. The CDR3, as DNA: TGTGCCAGTAGTATTGGAGCAGGGATGAACACTGAAGCTTTCTTT.

The chain joins TRBV5-1 to TRBJ2-1, with D tentatively TRBD1 (6 bases). The ends were cut back, 4 bases at V and 0 bases at J, with 20 bases in the middle. The CDR3 is 18 residues long. In germline, CDR1 is SGHRS, CDR2 YFSETQ. The CDR3 DNA sequence: TGCGCCAGCAGCCACGGCCTCAGGGGAAGAGCCTCCTACAATGAGCAGTTCTTC. This sequence encodes CASSHGLRGRASYNEQFF. The full variable domain, in which reference TRBV5-1 and TRBJ2-1 provide the parts outside the CDR3, is KAGVTQTPRYLIKTRGQQVTLSCSPISGHRSVSWYQQTPGQGLQFLFEYFSETQRNKGNFPGRFSGRQFSNSRSEMNVSTLELGDSALYLCASSHGLRGRASYNEQFFGPGTRLTVL.

The chain combines TRBV4-1 with TRBJ1-2; D remains unclear. The CDR3 is made up of 15 amino acids. Germline V gene lookup returns CDR1 MGHRA and CDR2 YSYEKL. Between the trimmed V and J ends, which lost 0 bases and 3 bases, there was a span of 11 bases. The CDR3 is CASSQDSSDHYGYTF. The CDR3 DNA reads as TGCGCCAGCAGCCAAGATTCTTCAGATCACTATGGCTACACCTTC.

This rearrangement joins TRBV11-3 to TRBJ2-1; D is ambiguous. V was pared by 2 bases and J by 9 bases, with 14 bases between. Germline assignment: CDR1 SGHNT and CDR2 YENEEA. This CDR3 spans 14 amino acids. CDR3: CASSLSPADGEQFF. CDR3 DNA sequence: TGTGCCAGCAGCTTAAGTCCCGCCGATGGTGAGCAGTTCTTC.

This clone occurred a few times. The chain uses TRBV29-1 and TRBJ1-1; the match to TRBD1 covers 9 bases. Germline loops: CDR1 SQVTM, CDR2 ANQGSEA. The CDR3 is made up of 13 amino acids. The V and J ends lost 1 base and 10 bases, in that order; junction bases with no gene match: 7. The CDR3 loop reads CSVEGGQGLAAFF. CDR3 nucleotides: TGCAGCGTTGAAGGGGGACAGGGTCTCGCAGCTTTCTTT. Full variable domain (rest looked up from reference TRBV29-1 and TRBJ1-1): SAVISQKPSRDICQRGTSLTIQCQVDSQVTMMFWYRQQPGQSLTLIATANQGSEATYESGFVIDKFPISRPNLTFSTLTVSNMSPEDSSIYLCSVEGGQGLAAFFGQGTRLTVV.

This clone was observed a single time. The chain combines TRBV5-5 with TRBJ1-1; D uncertain. V shed 3 bases and J shed 0 bases, with 12 bases lying between them. Germline assignment: CDR1 SGHKS and CDR2 YYEKEE (reference sequence). This CDR3 has 15 amino acids. The DNA for the CDR3 is TGTGCCAGCAGCTGGGGAGGGAATATGAACACTGAAGCTTTCTTT. Amino acids: CASSWGGNMNTEAFF. Combining the CDR3 with reference TRBV5-5 and TRBJ1-1 gives the whole variable domain DAGVTQSPTHLIKTRGQQVTLRCSPISGHKSVSWYQQVLGQGPQFIFQYYEKEERGRGNFPDRFSARQFPNYSSELNVNALLLGDSALYLCASSWGGNMNTEAFFGQGTRLTVV.

The sample holds a few counts of this clone. The chain's CDR3 is CASSQVIRAGEKGYTF. CDR3 DNA: TGCGCCAGCAGCCAAGTGATCAGGGCAGGGGAGAAGGGCTACACCTTC. The chain employs TRBV4-1 and TRBJ1-2, with TRBD1 as a possible D gene (6 bases). Germline CDR1 MGHRA, CDR2 YSYEKL. CDR3 length: 16 residues. V dropped 1 base and J dropped 8 bases, with 20 bases sitting between them.

V and J are TRBV27 and TRBJ2-7; possibly TRBD1 for D (6 bases). Trimming removed 1 base from V and 1 base from J, with 11 bases in between. CDR3 length: 15 amino acids. Germline V CDR1 and CDR2: MNHEY, SMNVEV (reference sequence). For the CDR3, the DNA is TGTGCCAGCAGTTTATATGGGGGCAGGTCCTACGAGCAGTACTTC. Translating it yields CASSLYGGRSYEQYF.

This sequence joins TRBV9 and TRBJ2-2; the match to TRBD2 covers 10 bases. The CDR3 totals 15 residues. In germline, CDR1 is SGDLS, CDR2 YYNGEE. V was clipped by 7 bases and J by 4 bases; unmatched bases: 7. DNA of the CDR3: TGTGCCAGCGCGCCGGGACTAGCGAGCACCGGGGAGCTGTTTTTT. Its translation: CASAPGLASTGELFF.

This clone was picked up a small number of times. V is TRBV7-2 and J is TRBJ2-3, with 8 bases fitting TRBD2. There are 14 residues in the CDR3. The junction had 5 bases not matched to a gene; V was cut back by 5 bases and J by 4 bases. Germline V gives CDR1 SGHTA, CDR2 FQGNSA. CDR3 region: CASSDGGASDTQYF. CDR3 DNA sequence: TGTGCCAGCAGCGACGGGGGGGCCTCAGATACGCAGTATTTT.

This sequence joins TRBV29-1 and TRBJ2-7; D gene uncertain. V was cut by 4 bases and J by 1 base, with 8 bases left in between. Looked up from germline, CDR1 is SQVTM and CDR2 is ANQGSEA. This CDR3 has 12 amino acids. CDR3 sequence reads: CSVVKGSYEQYF. The CDR3 DNA is TGCAGCGTTGTAAAGGGTTCCTACGAGCAGTACTTC.

This sequence joins TRBV11-3 and TRBJ2-1; 8 bases match TRBD2. V was clipped by 1 base and J by 6 bases; unmatched bases: 2. Per the germline V gene, CDR1 is SGHNT and CDR2 is YENEEA. The CDR3 loop spans 14 amino acids. CDR3 residues: CASSLAGGFNEQFF. CDR3 sequence (DNA): TGTGCCAGCAGCTTAGCGGGGGGGTTCAATGAGCAGTTCTTC.

The V gene is TRBV18, the J gene TRBJ1-2; maybe TRBD1 (5 bases). The germline gives CDR1 KGHSH, CDR2 LQKENI. V shed 3 bases and J shed 9 bases, with 11 bases lying between them. The CDR3 has 12 residues. DNA for the CDR3: TGTGCCAGCTCACCCAGGGTTAGGAGCTACACCTTC. Its translation is CASSPRVRSYTF.

This sequence joins TRBV7-9 and TRBJ1-2; D is unresolved. This CDR3 is 12 amino acids long. The germline CDR1 and CDR2 sequences are SEHNR and FQNEAQ (reference sequence). Trimming pared 4 bases from V and 3 bases from J, leaving 6 bases between. CDR3 region: CASSYEDYGYTF. The CDR3 nucleotides are TGTGCCAGCAGCTACGAGGACTATGGCTACACCTTC.

The chain has TRBV28 and TRBJ2-1, with D possibly TRBD1 on 7 matching bases. The length of the CDR3 is 13 residues. Germline CDR1 is MDHEN and CDR2 is SYDVKM. V was shortened by 6 bases and J by 6 bases, with 12 bases between the two germline ends. The CDR3 bases are TGTGCCAGCAGGCGGCAGGGGGGCAATGAGCAGTTCTTC. Its protein product is CASRRQGGNEQFF.

The rearrangement joins TRBV6-1 to TRBJ2-4; D is perhaps TRBD1 (5 bases). Germline V gene data show CDR1 as MNHNS and CDR2 as SASEGT. The CDR3 loop spans 18 amino acids. Trimming shortened V by 6 bases and J by 3 bases, and 24 bases separated the two germline ends. CDR3 region: CASRETMGGALGKNIQYF. In DNA, the CDR3 is TGTGCCAGCAGGGAAACCATGGGTGGGGCCTTGGGCAAAAACATTCAGTACTTC.

This chain joins TRBV6-6 and TRBJ2-7, with 9 bases fitting TRBD1. V shed 6 bases and J 0 bases; nucleotides not matched to a gene: 6. Germline values: CDR1 MNHNY, CDR2 SVGAGI (reference sequence). The CDR3 consists of 15 residues. Here the CDR3 DNA reads TGTGCCAGCAGCCGAACGACAGGGGGCTCCTACGAGCAGTACTTC. This translates into CASSRTTGGSYEQYF.

The rearrangement links TRBV4-1 to TRBJ2-5, with D tentatively TRBD1 (6 bases). The germline V gene has CDR1 MGHRA and CDR2 YSYEKL. The CDR3 sequence is 13 residues long. Trimming cost V 3 bases and J 4 bases, with 9 bases left between them. The CDR3 sequence is CASSQTGLETQYF. The CDR3 nucleotides read TGCGCCAGCAGCCAGACAGGCTTAGAGACCCAGTACTTC.

The CDR3 nucleotides are TGCGCCAGCAGCCAAGACCCCCCTGGGACAGGGAGGAGAGATACGCAGTATTTT. Translated, it gives CASSQDPPGTGRRDTQYF. The rearrangement uses TRBV4-1 and TRBJ2-3; 9 bases line up with TRBD1. The germline CDR1 and CDR2 sequences are MGHRA and YSYEKL. CDR3 size: 18 residues. With V trimmed by 0 bases and J by 5 bases, 12 bases remained unmatched.